Shown below are 18 T cell receptor beta chains from a single sample sequenced in a study of control samples from healthy donors and cancer patients. TCRdb's table, derived via immunoSEQ multiplex PCR, lists solely in-frame clones and lacks some. The sample lists 180,000 or so clones, 90% to 95% occurring once. What was sequenced was blood. Receptors were obtained from a woman in her sixties or seventies in good health.

The V gene is TRBV18, the J gene TRBJ2-2, with TRBD1 as a possible D gene (6 bases). The V gene's germline CDR1 is KGHSH and CDR2 LQKENI. The CDR3 spans 18 residues. V lost 2 bases, J lost 1 base, and 17 bases lay in between. DNA of the CDR3: TGTGCCAGCTCACCAAGAATTCGAGGGGGAGAGAACACCGGGGAGCTGTTTTTT. This translates into CASSPRIRGGENTGELFF. Using reference TRBV18 and TRBJ2-2 for the parts outside the CDR3, the full variable domain is NAGVMQNPRHLVRRRGQEARLRCSPMKGHSHVYWYRQLPEEGLKFMVYLQKENIIDESGMPKERFSAEFPKEGPSILRIQQVVRGDSAAYFCASSPRIRGGENTGELFFGEGSRLTVL.

The chain uses TRBV18 and TRBJ2-7; no firm D call. The germline V gene encodes CDR1 KGHSH and CDR2 LQKENI. The CDR3 covers 14 residues. V lost 3 bases to trimming and J lost 2 bases, with 11 bases between them. The CDR3 here is CASSPVQATYEQYF. In nucleotides, the CDR3 is TGTGCCAGCTCACCGGTTCAGGCCACCTACGAGCAGTACTTC.

CDR3 DNA sequence: TGTGCCAGCAGCCCCTCGGACAGGGGAGGCGAAAAACTGTTTTTT. Its translation is CASSPSDRGGEKLFF. The chain is built from TRBV3-1 (or the pseudogene TRBV3-2) and TRBJ1-4; 9 positions agree with TRBD1. In germline, CDR1 is LGHDT, CDR2 YNNKEL (reference sequence). Trimming took 4 bases from V and 8 from J; bases not matched to a gene: 8. This CDR3 region has 15 residues.

The genes are TRBV6-2 or TRBV6-3 and TRBJ1-5; D call uncertain. CDR1 and CDR2 from the germline V gene are MNHEY and SVGEGT. V was pared by 2 bases and J by 6 bases, with 11 bases between. The CDR3 is 14 residues long. The CDR3 reads CASSYVSAGQPQHF. Here the CDR3 DNA reads TGTGCCAGCAGTTACGTCTCGGCCGGTCAGCCCCAGCATTTT.

The table lists this clone with a few counts. V gene TRBV7-9 combines with J gene TRBJ1-1; D unclear. Germline values: CDR1 SEHNR, CDR2 FQNEAQ (reference sequence). V shed 3 bases and J shed 6 bases, with 8 bases lying between them. The CDR3 loop spans 12 amino acids. The CDR3 here is CASSFQQSEAFF. The CDR3, as DNA: TGTGCCAGCAGCTTTCAACAGTCTGAAGCTTTCTTT.

This chain joins TRBV4-3 and TRBJ1-1; D uncertain. This CDR3 has 16 residues. Germline V gene lookup returns CDR1 LGHNA and CDR2 YSLEER. Trimming shortened V by 4 bases and J by 0 bases, and 15 bases separated the two germline ends. The CDR3 bases are TGCGCCAGCAGCCTTTGGGGTGGGCGAATGAACACTGAAGCTTTCTTT. Translating it yields CASSLWGGRMNTEAFF.

This clone was detected only once. The chain links TRBV4-3 to TRBJ2-7, with 7 nucleotides matching TRBD2. The junction had 5 bases not matched to a gene; V was cut back by 0 bases and J by 0 bases. CDR1 is LGHNA, CDR2 YSLEER, per germline. The CDR3 totals 16 residues. The DNA for the CDR3 is TGCGCCAGCAGCCAAGATGGGCGGGGGAGCTCCTACGAGCAGTACTTC. It codes for CASSQDGRGSSYEQYF.

This chain connects TRBV6-2 or TRBV6-3 to TRBJ2-7, with 10 positions matching TRBD2. Germline V lookup: CDR1 MNHEY, CDR2 SVGEGT. With 2 bases clipped from V and 0 bases from J, the junction kept 10 bases outside the gene matches. The CDR3 runs 18 residues. In DNA form, the CDR3 reads TGTGCCAGCAGTTACCCCTCTAGCGGGGGTTCGAGCTCCTACGAGCAGTACTTC. Residues: CASSYPSSGGSSSYEQYF.

This clone was counted a single time. The chain has TRBV4-3 and TRBJ2-5, with D unclear. The V gene's germline CDR1 is LGHNA and CDR2 YSLEER. The CDR3 sequence is 13 residues long. V lost 0 bases to trimming and J lost 5 bases, with 7 bases between them. CDR3 region: CASSQDETETQYF. CDR3 DNA: TGCGCCAGCAGCCAAGATGAAACGGAGACCCAGTACTTC.

This clone was counted once. The chain couples TRBV16 to TRBJ2-3; D is perhaps TRBD1 or TRBD2 (6 bases each). The CDR3 is 16 amino acids. Germline assignment: CDR1 KGHSY and CDR2 FQNENV. The V end lost 4 bases, the J end lost 1 base, and 15 bases lay between the germline ends. The CDR3 region is CASSRERGQGTDTQYF. DNA of the CDR3: TGTGCCAGCAGCCGCGAACGGGGGCAAGGCACAGATACGCAGTATTTT.

The V call is TRBV7-8, the J call TRBJ2-7; D is undetermined. The CDR3 extends over 13 amino acids. CDR1 and CDR2 (germline): SGHVS, FQNEAQ. V was pared by 3 bases and J by 5 bases, with 11 bases between. CDR3 loop: CASSFTRYHEQYF. CDR3 bases: TGTGCCAGCAGCTTTACGCGTTATCACGAGCAGTACTTC.

Here the CDR3 reads CASSLFEGNTEAFF. CDR3 DNA sequence: TGTGCCAGCAGCTTATTCGAGGGGAACACTGAAGCTTTCTTT. The J gene is TRBJ1-1, the V gene TRBV7-9; D is unresolved. Trimming pared 2 bases from V and 1 base from J, leaving 8 bases between. Looked up from germline, CDR1 is SEHNR and CDR2 is FQNEAQ (reference sequence). There are 14 residues in the CDR3.

This chain uses TRBV5-6 with TRBJ2-7; unclear D gene. Germline V gene lookup returns CDR1 SGHDT and CDR2 YYEEEE. Trimming left V 1 base short and J 3 bases short, with 5 bases between. This CDR3 region has 12 residues. The CDR3 DNA sequence: TGTGCCAGCAGCTTGACTTACTACGAGCAGTACTTC. Translated, it gives CASSLTYYEQYF.

The chain uses TRBV27 and TRBJ2-5, with 7 nucleotides matching TRBD1. Germline lookup yields CDR1 MNHEY and CDR2 SMNVEV (reference sequence). This CDR3 is built from 15 residues. The V segment lost 1 base and the J segment 5 bases; nucleotides outside the gene matches: 7. The CDR3, as DNA: TGTGCCAGCAGTTTATGGAACAGGGGCGGGGAGACCCAGTACTTC. As protein: CASSLWNRGGETQYF.

CDR3 nucleotide sequence: TGTGCCAGCGGGGGACAGGAGGGTTACTATGGCTACACCTTC. Its protein product is CASGGQEGYYGYTF. The V and J genes are TRBV5-6 and TRBJ1-2; 8 positions match TRBD1. The V gene end was trimmed by 7 bases and the J gene end by 3 bases; junction bases not matched to a gene: 8. Germline V CDR1 and CDR2: SGHDT, YYEEEE. The CDR3 runs to 14 residues.

V is TRBV18 and J is TRBJ1-1; no definite D call. CDR1 KGHSH and CDR2 LQKENI come from the germline V gene. CDR3 size: 12 residues. The V end lost 6 bases, the J end lost 7 bases, and 12 bases lay between the germline ends. The CDR3 bases are TGTGCCAGCTCTCTGGACCGAGTTGAAGCTTTCTTT. Amino acid sequence: CASSLDRVEAFF. Drawing the rest from reference TRBV18 and TRBJ1-1, the complete variable domain is NAGVMQNPRHLVRRRGQEARLRCSPMKGHSHVYWYRQLPEEGLKFMVYLQKENIIDESGMPKERFSAEFPKEGPSILRIQQVVRGDSAAYFCASSLDRVEAFFGQGTRLTVV.

This rearrangement joins TRBV6-5 to TRBJ1-2; D may be TRBD1 (5 bases). The CDR3 loop spans 13 amino acids. Germline CDR1 reads MNHEY; CDR2 reads SVGAGI. The V gene lost 8 bases and the J gene lost 3 bases, with 13 bases spanning the gap. The CDR3 DNA sequence: TGTGCCAGCTCCAGGGAGGTAGACTATGGCTACACCTTC. It translates to CASSREVDYGYTF.

The genes are TRBV6-2 or TRBV6-3 and TRBJ2-3, with D tentatively TRBD2 (5 bases). The CDR3 sequence is 14 residues long. V lost 8 bases and J lost 2, with 14 bases in between. The germline V gene has CDR1 MNHEY and CDR2 SVGEGT. The CDR3 loop reads CASGFSGYTDTQYF. The DNA of the CDR3 is TGTGCCAGCGGTTTCTCGGGGTACACAGATACGCAGTATTTT.